This T cell receptor beta chain is drawn from a study of molecular identifiers for immune sequencing clone quantification. Study results and limitations: Highly expanded clones may be undercounted when identical TCR molecules share barcodes.

Notes on this clonotype: Its antigen is as yet unknown.

J lost 2 bases, V lost 1 base, and 5 bases had no gene match. The CDR3 loop spans 16 amino acids. Germline V CDR1 and CDR2: SNHLY, FYNNEI. TCRdb re-analysed the PCR reads in MiXCR, keeping a single row per CDR3 protein. The top ten hold roughly 0.83% of the sample, which has approximately 590,000 distinct CDR3 sequences, less than 30% seen once. The chain employs TRBV2 and TRBJ2-3; TRBD2 matches 8 bases. Sequencing was carried out using naive CD8+ T cells from blood, with Jurkat cell RNA spiked in. Sample subset: FACS-sorted CD8+CD4-CCR7+CD45RA+ naive T cells. This receptor was obtained from a human donor in good health. Some libraries in this study had Jurkat cell RNA spiked in. Written as DNA, the CDR3 is TGTGCCAGCAGTGAAGGCGTTAGCGGGGCCACAGATACGCAGTATTTT. Amino acid sequence: CASSEGVSGATDTQYF.